Sequencing of this T cell receptor (beta chain) was carried out in a study of blood T cell repertoires in COVID-19. About the research overall: The United States, Italy and Spain supplied acute and convalescent COVID-19 samples. PBMCs, B-cell-depleted T cells, or T cells provided the cDNA or gDNA that made up the material.

Authors' analysis steps: For nucleated cells, counts were estimated from reference gene primer amplification. TCRdb's copy holds only in-frame clones and misses some; the assay was immunoSEQ multiplex PCR. V, J and clone size derive from that table, while D and trimming were established from the DNA sequence. The table records 160,000 or so clones, 81% of them present only once. This CDR3 is built from 17 residues. CDR1 is SGHAT, CDR2 FQNNGV, per germline. J gave up 6 bases and V 0 bases, and 7 bases lay outside the gene matches. The sequenced sample was peripheral blood. The sequence derives from a human donor in a cohort sampled during active COVID-19. The genes are TRBV11-2 and TRBJ1-6, with 8 bases matching TRBD1. CDR3 residues: CASSLESQGATNSPLHF. In DNA form, the CDR3 reads TGTGCCAGCAGCTTAGAGTCCCAGGGGGCTACTAATTCACCCCTCCACTTT. Together with reference TRBV11-2 and TRBJ1-6, the CDR3 gives the full variable domain: EAGVAQSPRYKIIEKRQSVAFWCNPISGHATLYWYQQILGQGPKLLIQFQNNGVVDDSQLPKDRFSAERLKGVDSTLKIQPAKLEDSAVYLCASSLESQGATNSPLHFGNGTRLTVT.